The subject of this entry is one T cell receptor beta chain. Antigen specificity is unknown. This sample was taken from a study of human T cells and chemical hapten exposure. Overall study context: The scalp of each patient received a weekly diphenylcyclopropenone dose for the full roughly 25-week study. Regarding the study as a whole: DPC sensitization did not alter TCRs above 1 in 1000 frequency.

Time point indicated: patch test 1, 2 weeks after DPC sensitization. Treatment in this sample: therapeutic diphenylcyclopropenone sensitization with weekly scalp DPC. The CDR3 loop spans 14 amino acids. With 3 bases removed from V and 3 bases from J, the gap between germline ends came to 10 bases. From germline, CDR1 is MNHEY and CDR2 SMNVEV (reference sequence). TCRdb itself ran the RACE reads through MiXCR, one entry per CDR3 protein. The sample consists of fewer than 500,000 distinct CDR3 sequences, approximately 5% of them appearing once. The TCR comes from a woman in her forties or fifties with alopecia areata. Some clones in this sample may be carry-over from other donors' samples. The chain is built from TRBV27 and TRBJ2-3; D remains ambiguous. The sample consisted of whole blood, taken in connection with sensitization to the hapten diphenylcyclopropenone (DPC). The CDR3 protein is CASSFQVHTDTQYF. CDR3 coding DNA: TGTGCCAGCAGTTTTCAAGTGCATACAGATACGCAGTATTTT.